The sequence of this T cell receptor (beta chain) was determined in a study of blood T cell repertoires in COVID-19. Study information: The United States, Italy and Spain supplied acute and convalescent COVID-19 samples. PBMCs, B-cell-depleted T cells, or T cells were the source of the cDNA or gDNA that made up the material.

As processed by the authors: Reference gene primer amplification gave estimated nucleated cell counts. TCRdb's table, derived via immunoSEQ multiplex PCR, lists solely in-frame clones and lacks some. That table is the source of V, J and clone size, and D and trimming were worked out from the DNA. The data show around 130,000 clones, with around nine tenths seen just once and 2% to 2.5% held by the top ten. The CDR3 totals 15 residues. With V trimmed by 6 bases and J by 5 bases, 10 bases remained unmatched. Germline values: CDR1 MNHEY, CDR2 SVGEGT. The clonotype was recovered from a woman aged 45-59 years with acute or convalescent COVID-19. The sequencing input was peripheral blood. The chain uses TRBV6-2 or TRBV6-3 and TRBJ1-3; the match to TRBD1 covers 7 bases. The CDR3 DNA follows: TGTGCCAGCAGCTCCTTCTCGGGACAGAGAAACACCATATATTTT. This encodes CASSSFSGQRNTIYF.